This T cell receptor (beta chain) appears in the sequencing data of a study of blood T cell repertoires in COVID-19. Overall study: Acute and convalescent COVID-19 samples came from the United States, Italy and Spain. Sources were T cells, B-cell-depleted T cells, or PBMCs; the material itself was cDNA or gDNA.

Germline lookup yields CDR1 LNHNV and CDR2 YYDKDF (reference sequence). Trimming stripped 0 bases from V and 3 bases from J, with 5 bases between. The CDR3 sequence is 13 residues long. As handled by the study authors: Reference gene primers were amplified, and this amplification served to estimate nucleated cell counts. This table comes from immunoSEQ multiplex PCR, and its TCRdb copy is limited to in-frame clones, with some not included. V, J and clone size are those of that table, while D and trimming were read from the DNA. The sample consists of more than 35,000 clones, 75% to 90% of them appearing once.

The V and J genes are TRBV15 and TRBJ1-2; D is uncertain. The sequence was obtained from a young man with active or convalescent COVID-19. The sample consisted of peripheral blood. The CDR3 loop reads CATSRDRDYGYTF. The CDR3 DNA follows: TGTGCCACCAGCAGAGATCGTGACTATGGCTACACCTTC.